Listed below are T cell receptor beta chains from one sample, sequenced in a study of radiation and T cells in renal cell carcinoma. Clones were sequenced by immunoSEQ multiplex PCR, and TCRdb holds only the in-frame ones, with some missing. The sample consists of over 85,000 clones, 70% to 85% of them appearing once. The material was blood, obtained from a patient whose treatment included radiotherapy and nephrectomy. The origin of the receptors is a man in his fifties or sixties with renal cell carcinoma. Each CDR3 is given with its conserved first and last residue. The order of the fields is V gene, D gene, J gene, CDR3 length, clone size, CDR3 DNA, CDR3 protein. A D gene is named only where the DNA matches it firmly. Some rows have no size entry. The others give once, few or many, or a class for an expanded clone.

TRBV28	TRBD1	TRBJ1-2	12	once	TGTGCCGGCAGTCAGGGGGACAAAGGCTACACCTTC	CAGSQGDKGYTF
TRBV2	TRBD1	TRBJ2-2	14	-	TGTGCCAGCAGTTCCGACAGGGGCGCCGGGGAGCTGTTTTTT	CASSSDRGAGELFF
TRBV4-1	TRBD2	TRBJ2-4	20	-	TGCGCCAGCAGCCAAGGACCGACTAGCGGGGTCCTAGTGGCCAAAAACATTCAGTACTTC	CASSQGPTSGVLVAKNIQYF
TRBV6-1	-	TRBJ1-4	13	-	TGTGCCACAATGCGGGACCCGAGGGAAAAACTGTTTTTT	CATMRDPREKLFF
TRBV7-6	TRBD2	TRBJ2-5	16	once	TGTGCCAGCAGCTTAGGGCGGACTAGCGAGGAAGAGACCCAGTACTTC	CASSLGRTSEEETQYF
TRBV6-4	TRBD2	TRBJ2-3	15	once	TGTGCCAGCAGTGAGGGGACTAGCGGCACAGATACGCAGTATTTT	CASSEGTSGTDTQYF
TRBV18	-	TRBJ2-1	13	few	TGTGCCAGCTCACCGCGGGTCGGGCATGAGCAGTTCTTC	CASSPRVGHEQFF
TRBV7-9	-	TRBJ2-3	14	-	TGTGCCAGCAGCCCAGGCTACAGCACAGATACGCAGTATTTT	CASSPGYSTDTQYF
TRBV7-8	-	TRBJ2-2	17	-	TGTGCCAGCAGCTTAAAGTCCCGGGACGGGAACACCGGGGAGCTGTTTTTT	CASSLKSRDGNTGELFF
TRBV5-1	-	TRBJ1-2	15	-	TGCGCCAGCAGCTTCGCGGGGGCGGTGGACTATGGCTACACCTTC	CASSFAGAVDYGYTF
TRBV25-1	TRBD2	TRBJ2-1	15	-	TGTGCCAGCACCAATCGAGCGGGAGGGCCGGGTGAGCAGTTCTTC	CASTNRAGGPGEQFF
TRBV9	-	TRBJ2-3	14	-	TGTGCCAGCAGCGTAGAGGGAAGCGTAGATACGCAGTATTTT	CASSVEGSVDTQYF
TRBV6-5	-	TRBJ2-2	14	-	TGTGCCAGCAGTTCGCCACTGTATTACGGGGAGCTGTTTTTT	CASSSPLYYGELFF
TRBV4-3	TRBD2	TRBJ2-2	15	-	TGCGCCAGCAGTAGGGGAGGGATATACACCGGGGAGCTGTTTTTT	CASSRGGIYTGELFF
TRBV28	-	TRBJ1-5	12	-	TGTGCCAGCACCCCGGATCGTCGGCCCCAGCATTTT	CASTPDRRPQHF
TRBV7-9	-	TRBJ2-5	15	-	TGTGCCAGCAGCTTGATCCGCCTGGGGGGTGAGACCCAGTACTTC	CASSLIRLGGETQYF
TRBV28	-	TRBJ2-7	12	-	TGTGCCAGCGATGGAGGGCTCGGCGAGCAGTACTTC	CASDGGLGEQYF
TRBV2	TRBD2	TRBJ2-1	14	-	TGTGCCAGCAGTGTAGCGGGCAGTTGGGATGAGCAGTTCTTC	CASSVAGSWDEQFF
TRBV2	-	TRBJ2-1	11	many	TGTGCCAGTCTAGGGAGCAATGAGCAGTTCTTC	CASLGSNEQFF
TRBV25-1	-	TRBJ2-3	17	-	TGTGCCAGCAGTGGCACAGGGGACCCCGGGAGATCAGATACGCAGTATTTT	CASSGTGDPGRSDTQYF
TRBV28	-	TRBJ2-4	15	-	TGTGCCAGCAGTTTAGGGGGAAGGCCTAAAAACATTCAGTACTTC	CASSLGGRPKNIQYF
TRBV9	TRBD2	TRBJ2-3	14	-	TGTGCCAGCAGCCCTCGGGGGGGACCAGATACGCAGTATTTT	CASSPRGGPDTQYF
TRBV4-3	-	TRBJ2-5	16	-	TGCGCCAGCAGCCAAGATGGGGGGACAGCCCAAGAGACCCAGTACTTC	CASSQDGGTAQETQYF
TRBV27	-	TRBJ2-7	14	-	TGTGCCAGCAGTTTCTGGGACTCCCCCTACGAGCAGTACTTC	CASSFWDSPYEQYF
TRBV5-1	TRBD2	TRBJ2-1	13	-	TGCGCCAGTCGACTAGCGGAGAGGGGTGAGCAGTTCTTC	CASRLAERGEQFF
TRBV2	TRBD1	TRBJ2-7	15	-	TGTGCCAGCAGGCCCGGGACAGGGGGCGCCTACGAGCAGTACTTC	CASRPGTGGAYEQYF
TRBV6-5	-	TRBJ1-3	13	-	TGTGCCAGCATGGGTGACGGGGGAAACACCATATATTTT	CASMGDGGNTIYF
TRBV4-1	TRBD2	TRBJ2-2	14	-	TGCGCCAGCAGCAGGACTAGCGATGGCGGGGAGCTGTTTTTT	CASSRTSDGGELFF
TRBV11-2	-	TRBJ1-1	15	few	TGTGCCAGCAGCTTAGTACAGCTTTCGGGCACTGAAGCTTTCTTT	CASSLVQLSGTEAFF
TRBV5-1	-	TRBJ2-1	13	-	TGCGCCAGCAGCAATTTCAGGGGCGATGAGCAGTTCTTC	CASSNFRGDEQFF
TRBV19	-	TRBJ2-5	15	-	TGTGCCAGTAGTAACGGGGGAAGGGCAGGGGAGACCCAGTACTTC	CASSNGGRAGETQYF
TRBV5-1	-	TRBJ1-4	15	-	TGCGCCAGCAGCTTGGCCTGGCAGGGGTCAGAAAAACTGTTTTTT	CASSLAWQGSEKLFF
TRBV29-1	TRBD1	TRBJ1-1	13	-	TGCAGCGCCGGGCGGACAGGGGGGAGTGAAGCTTTCTTT	CSAGRTGGSEAFF
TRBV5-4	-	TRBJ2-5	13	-	TGTGCCAGCAGCGGCCGGGACTCCGAGACCCAGTACTTC	CASSGRDSETQYF
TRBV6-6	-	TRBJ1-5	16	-	TGTGCCAGCAGTTACTCGACCGACATTAGCAATCAGCCCCAGCATTTT	CASSYSTDISNQPQHF
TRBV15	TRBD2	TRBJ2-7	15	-	TGTGCCACCAGCAGCGGACTAGCGGGGGCCTACGAGCAGTACTTC	CATSSGLAGAYEQYF
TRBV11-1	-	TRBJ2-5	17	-	TGTGCCAGCAGCTTAGGGAGAAATACAGCGTTCGGAGAGACCCAGTACTTC	CASSLGRNTAFGETQYF
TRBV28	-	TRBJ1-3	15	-	TGTGCCAGCAGTTTATTTCCCCGGGGGAGAAACACCATATATTTT	CASSLFPRGRNTIYF
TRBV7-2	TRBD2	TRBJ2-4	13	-	TGTGCCAGCAGCTTAGAGCGGGGGGACATTCAGTACTTC	CASSLERGDIQYF
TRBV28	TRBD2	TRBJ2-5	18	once	TGTGCCAGCAGTACTTTCCGGAGGGCCAGCGGGAGGACGGAGACCCAGTACTTC	CASSTFRRASGRTETQYF
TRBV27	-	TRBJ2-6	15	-	TGTGCCAGCAGTTTAACCGGGATTGGGGCCAACGTCCTGACTTTC	CASSLTGIGANVLTF
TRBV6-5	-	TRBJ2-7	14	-	TGTGCCAGCAGTTTCCGGGACCCCGCTATCGAGCAGTACTTC	CASSFRDPAIEQYF
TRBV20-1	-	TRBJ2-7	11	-	TGCAGTGCGGACAGCTCCTACGAGAGGTACTTC	CSADSSYERYF
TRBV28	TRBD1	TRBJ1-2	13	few	TGTGCCACCTTCGACAGGGGCGACTATGGCTACACCTTC	CATFDRGDYGYTF
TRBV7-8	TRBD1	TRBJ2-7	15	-	TGTGCCAGCACAAATTCCGGGACAGGGGGATACGAGCAGTACTTC	CASTNSGTGGYEQYF
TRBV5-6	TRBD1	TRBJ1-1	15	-	TGTGCCAGCAGCTTGGGTCCAGGGGGAGTGACTGAAGCTTTCTTT	CASSLGPGGVTEAFF
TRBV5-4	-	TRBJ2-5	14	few	TGTGCCAGCAGCTTCGGGGCTAGCCAAGAGACCCAGTACTTC	CASSFGASQETQYF
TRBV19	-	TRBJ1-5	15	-	TGTGCCAGTAGCGTCGGACAGTCTAGCAATCAGCCCCAGCATTTT	CASSVGQSSNQPQHF
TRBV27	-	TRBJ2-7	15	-	TGTGCCAGCAGTTTAGGGGCCAGGGTGGGGGACGAGCAGTACTTC	CASSLGARVGDEQYF
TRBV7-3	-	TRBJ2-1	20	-	TGTGCCAGCAGCTTAAGGAGGGGCGAACCAGGAACGCTCACCTACAATGAGCAGTTCTTC	CASSLRRGEPGTLTYNEQFF